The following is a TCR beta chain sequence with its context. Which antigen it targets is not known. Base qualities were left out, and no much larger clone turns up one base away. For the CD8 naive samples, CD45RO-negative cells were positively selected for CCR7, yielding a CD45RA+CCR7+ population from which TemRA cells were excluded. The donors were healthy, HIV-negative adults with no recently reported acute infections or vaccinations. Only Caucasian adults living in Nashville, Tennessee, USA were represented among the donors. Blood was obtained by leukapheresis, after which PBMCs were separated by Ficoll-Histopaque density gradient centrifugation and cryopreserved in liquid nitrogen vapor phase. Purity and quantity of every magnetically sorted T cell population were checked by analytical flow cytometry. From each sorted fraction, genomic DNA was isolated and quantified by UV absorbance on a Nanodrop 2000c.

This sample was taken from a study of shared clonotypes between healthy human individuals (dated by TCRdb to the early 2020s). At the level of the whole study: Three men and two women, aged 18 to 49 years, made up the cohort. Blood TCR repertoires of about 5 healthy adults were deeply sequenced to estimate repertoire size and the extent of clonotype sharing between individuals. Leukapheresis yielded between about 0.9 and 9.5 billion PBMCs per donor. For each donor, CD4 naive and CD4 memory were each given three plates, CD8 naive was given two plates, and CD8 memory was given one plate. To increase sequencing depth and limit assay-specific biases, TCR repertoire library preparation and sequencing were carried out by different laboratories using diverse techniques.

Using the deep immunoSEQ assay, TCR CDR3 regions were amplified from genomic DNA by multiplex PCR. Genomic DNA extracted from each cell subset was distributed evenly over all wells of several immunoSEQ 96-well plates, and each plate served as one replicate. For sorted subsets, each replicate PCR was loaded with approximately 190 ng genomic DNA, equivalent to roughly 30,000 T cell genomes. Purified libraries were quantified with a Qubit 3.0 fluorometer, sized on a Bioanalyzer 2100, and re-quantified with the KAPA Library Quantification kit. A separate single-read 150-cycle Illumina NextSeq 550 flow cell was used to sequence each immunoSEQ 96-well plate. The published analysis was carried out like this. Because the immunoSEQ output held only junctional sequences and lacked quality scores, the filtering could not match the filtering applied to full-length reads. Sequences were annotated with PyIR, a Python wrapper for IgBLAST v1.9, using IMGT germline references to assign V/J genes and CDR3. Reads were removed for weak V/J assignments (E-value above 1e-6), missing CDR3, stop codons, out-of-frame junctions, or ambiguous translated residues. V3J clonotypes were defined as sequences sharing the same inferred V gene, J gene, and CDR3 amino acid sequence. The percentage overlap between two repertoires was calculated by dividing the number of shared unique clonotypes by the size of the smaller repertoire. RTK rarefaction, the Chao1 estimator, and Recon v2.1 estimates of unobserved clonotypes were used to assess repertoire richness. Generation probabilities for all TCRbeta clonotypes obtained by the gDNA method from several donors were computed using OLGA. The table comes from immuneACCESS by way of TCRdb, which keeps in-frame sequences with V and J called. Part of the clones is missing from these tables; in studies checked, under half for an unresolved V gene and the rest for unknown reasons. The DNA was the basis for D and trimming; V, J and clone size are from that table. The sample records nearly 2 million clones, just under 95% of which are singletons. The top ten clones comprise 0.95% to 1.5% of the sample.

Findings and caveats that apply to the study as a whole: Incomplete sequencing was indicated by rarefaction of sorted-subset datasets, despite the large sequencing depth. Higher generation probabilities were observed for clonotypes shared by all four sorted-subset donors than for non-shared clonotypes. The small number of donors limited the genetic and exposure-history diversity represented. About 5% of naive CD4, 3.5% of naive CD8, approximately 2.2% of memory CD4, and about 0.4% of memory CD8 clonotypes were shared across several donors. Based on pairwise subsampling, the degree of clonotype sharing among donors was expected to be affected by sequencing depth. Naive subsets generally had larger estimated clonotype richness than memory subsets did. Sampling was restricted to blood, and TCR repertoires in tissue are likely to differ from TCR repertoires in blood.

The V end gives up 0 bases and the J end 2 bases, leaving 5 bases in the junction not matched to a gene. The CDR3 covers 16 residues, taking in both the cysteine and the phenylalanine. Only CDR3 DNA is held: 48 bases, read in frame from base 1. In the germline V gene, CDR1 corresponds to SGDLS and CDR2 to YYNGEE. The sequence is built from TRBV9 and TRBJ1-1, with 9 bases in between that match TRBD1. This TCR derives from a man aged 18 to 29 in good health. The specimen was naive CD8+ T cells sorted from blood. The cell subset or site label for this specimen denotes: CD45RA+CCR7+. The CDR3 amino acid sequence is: CASSVAATGGNTEAFF. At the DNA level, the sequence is TGTGCCAGCAGCGTAGCCGCGACAGGGGGTAACACTGAAGCTTTCTTT.